This is a list of T cell receptor beta chains from one sample in a study of cytomegalovirus exposure and HLA in healthy donors. TCRdb's copy holds only in-frame clones and misses some; the assay was immunoSEQ multiplex PCR. The profile shows roughly 140,000 clones, 80% of them singletons. Specimen: PBMCs. These TCRs come from a male donor in good health and CMV-seronegative. Both conserved end residues are trimmed from each CDR3. The D gene is left open where the match is weak. Clone size is not always given. Where it is, it says once, few, many or a class for expanded clones.

few TRBJ1-2 TRBV2 . ASSLAGLKSGYT
. TRBJ1-2 TRBV28 TRBD1 ASSWTGGVYGYT
. TRBJ1-1 TRBV7-9 . ASSLGGGMGAF
. TRBJ2-7 TRBV19 TRBD1 ASSYRSGTGEREQY
. TRBJ1-1 TRBV2 TRBD1 ASSAPDRGGTEAF
. TRBJ1-4 TRBV19 . ASSQTAGVLF
. TRBJ1-6 TRBV11-1 TRBD1 ASSRGQVEDSPLH
. TRBJ1-2 TRBV5-1 . ASSLALNSYGYT
. TRBJ2-2 TRBV11-2 . ASSPVLNTGELF
. TRBJ2-7 TRBV5-1 TRBD1 ASSFIGQVSREQY
few TRBJ2-2 TRBV28 TRBD2 ASSRPGLGRAGELF
. TRBJ2-1 TRBV11-2 TRBD2 ASSPRGDPLQF
. TRBJ2-1 TRBV2 . ASRGGGYNEQF
. TRBJ1-2 TRBV9 . ASSVDEGQLYGYT
. TRBJ1-6 TRBV18 TRBD1 ASSQNRGYNSPLH
. TRBJ2-3 TRBV11-2 TRBD2 ASSFAGVDTQY
. TRBJ1-2 TRBV4-3 . ASSEADRPSSGYT
. TRBJ2-7 TRBV14 . ASSRGPSEQY
. TRBJ1-2 TRBV11-2 . ASSLLPLNYGYT
. TRBJ1-5 TRBV28 . ASSFFNQPQH
. TRBJ1-4 TRBV30 . AWSGNRDEKLF
. TRBJ2-2 TRBV6-6 TRBD1 ASSRRDSNTGELF
few TRBJ1-1 TRBV7-6 . ASSLGGAGNTEAF
. TRBJ2-5 TRBV25-1 TRBD1 ASSSRTGERKTQY
. TRBJ2-1 TRBV5-4 TRBD2 ASSLGLAGEVEQF
. TRBJ2-3 TRBV11-2 TRBD1 ASSQEVDRGRRQY
. TRBJ1-2 TRBV13 . ASSSREGGFYGYT
once TRBJ1-2 TRBV9 . ASNRENYGYT
. TRBJ2-2 TRBV7-9 . ASSLGDGVNTGELF
. TRBJ1-2 TRBV10-3 . AISAGGTNYGYT
once TRBJ2-3 TRBV7-9 TRBD2 ASSLATGGATDTQY
. TRBJ1-5 TRBV28 . ASSKGTQTGQPQH
. TRBJ1-3 TRBV7-9 . ASSPWGRGNTIY
few TRBJ1-1 TRBV30 . AWTGTEAF
. TRBJ1-1 TRBV4-3 . ASSQIQYTEAF
few TRBJ1-2 TRBV6-5 TRBD1 ASSYYSGTGSYGYT
. TRBJ1-4 TRBV30 . AWSLQGKANEKLF
. TRBJ2-7 TRBV6-6 . ASSGGADEDEQY
. TRBJ1-2 TRBV6-1 . ASSEAGLSGYT
. TRBJ1-6 TRBV10-2 . ASREQDGSPLH
few TRBJ2-3 TRBV6-5 . ASSYSKQGIGY
. . TRBV27 TRBD1 ASSPWDRPYEQY
. TRBJ1-3 TRBV18 . ASSPTKTGHYGNTIY
. TRBJ1-5 TRBV5-8 . ASSQGIGDSNQPQH
. TRBJ2-2 TRBV19 . ASSRLVTGELF
few TRBJ1-6 TRBV2 . ASSGRGSPLH
. TRBJ1-2 TRBV18 . ASSPRNRTYGYT
. TRBJ2-2 TRBV5-1 TRBD2 ASSVLAGVVTGELF
once TRBJ2-7 TRBV6-6 TRBD1 ASSKPGQGMNEQY